The clone carrying this T cell receptor (beta chain) appeared a few times. Its antigen is unidentified. The data stem from a study of cytomegalovirus exposure and HLA in healthy donors. Points from the study as a whole: As was reported, the classifier diagnosed cytomegalovirus status with high specificity and sensitivity. When the data were analyzed later, several of the most significant clusters appeared to be linked to common viral pathogens. Indistinguishability led to the exclusion of some V segments, TRBV6-2 and TRBV6-3 included.

The length of the CDR3 is 14 residues. V lost 5 bases and J lost 2, with 13 bases in between. The V gene's germline CDR1 is SEHNR and CDR2 FQNEAQ (reference sequence). The PCR used 60 Vbeta and 13 Jbeta primers. TCRdb's table, derived via immunoSEQ multiplex PCR, lists solely in-frame clones and lacks some. The sample contains tens of thousands of clones, roughly 60% of which appear only once. Sequencing input: PBMCs. V gene TRBV7-9 combines with J gene TRBJ2-7; D is unclear. The receptor comes from a man in his forties or fifties in good health and CMV-seropositive. CDR3 sequence reads: CASSPQAQTYEQYF. In DNA form, the CDR3 reads TGTGCCAGCAGCCCGCAGGCACAAACCTACGAGCAGTACTTC. Complete variable domain (other parts from reference TRBV7-9 and TRBJ2-7): DTGVSQNPRHKITKRGQNVTFRCDPISEHNRLYWYRQTLGQGPEFLTYFQNEAQLEKSRLLSDRFSAERPKGSFSTLEIQRTEQGDSAMYLCASSPQAQTYEQYFGPGTRLTVT.